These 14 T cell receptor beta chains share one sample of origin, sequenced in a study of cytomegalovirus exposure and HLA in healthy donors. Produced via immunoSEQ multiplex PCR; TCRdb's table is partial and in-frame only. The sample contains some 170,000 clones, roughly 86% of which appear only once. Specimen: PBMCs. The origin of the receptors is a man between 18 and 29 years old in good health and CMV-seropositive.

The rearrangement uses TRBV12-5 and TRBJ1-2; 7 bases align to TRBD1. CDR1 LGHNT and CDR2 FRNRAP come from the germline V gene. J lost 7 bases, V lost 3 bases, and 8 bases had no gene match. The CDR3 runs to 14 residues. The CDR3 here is CASGFLRQGGGYTF. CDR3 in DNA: TGTGCTAGTGGTTTCCTCCGACAGGGTGGTGGCTACACCTTC.

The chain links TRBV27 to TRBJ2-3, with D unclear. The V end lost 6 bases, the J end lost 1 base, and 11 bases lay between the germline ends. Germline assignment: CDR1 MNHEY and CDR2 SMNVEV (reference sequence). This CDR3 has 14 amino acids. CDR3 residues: CASSKSQGTDTQYF. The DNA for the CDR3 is TGTGCCAGCAGCAAGAGCCAAGGCACAGATACGCAGTATTTT.

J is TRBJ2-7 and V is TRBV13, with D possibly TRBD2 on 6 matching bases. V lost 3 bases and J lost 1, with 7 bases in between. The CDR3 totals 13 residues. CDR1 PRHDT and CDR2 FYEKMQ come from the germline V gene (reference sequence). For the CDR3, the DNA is TGTGCCAGCAGCTTCGGGGGATCCTACGAGCAGTACTTC. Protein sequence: CASSFGGSYEQYF.

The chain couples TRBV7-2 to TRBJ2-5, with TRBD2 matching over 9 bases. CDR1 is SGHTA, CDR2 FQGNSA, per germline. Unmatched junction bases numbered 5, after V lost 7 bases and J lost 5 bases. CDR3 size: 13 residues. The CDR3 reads CASNAGGGETQYF. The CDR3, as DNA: TGTGCCAGCAATGCGGGAGGGGGGGAGACCCAGTACTTC. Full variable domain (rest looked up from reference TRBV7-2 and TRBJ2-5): GAGVSQSPSNKVTEKGKDVELRCDPISGHTALYWYRQSLGQGLEFLIYFQGNSAPDKSGLPSDRFSAERTGGSVSTLTIQRTQQEDSAVYLCASNAGGGETQYFGPGTRLLVL.

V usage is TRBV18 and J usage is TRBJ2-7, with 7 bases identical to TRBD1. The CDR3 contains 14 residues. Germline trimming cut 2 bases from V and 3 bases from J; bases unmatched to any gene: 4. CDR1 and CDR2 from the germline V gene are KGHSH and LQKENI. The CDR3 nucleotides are TGTGCCAGCTCACCAGCAGGGACAGACTACGAGCAGTACTTC. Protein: CASSPAGTDYEQYF.

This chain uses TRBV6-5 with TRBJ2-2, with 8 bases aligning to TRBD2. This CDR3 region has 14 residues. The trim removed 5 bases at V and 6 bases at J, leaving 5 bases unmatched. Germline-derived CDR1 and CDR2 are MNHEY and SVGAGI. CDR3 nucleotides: TGTGCCAGCAGTATCTCGGGAGGGGCCGGGGAGCTGTTTTTT. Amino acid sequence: CASSISGGAGELFF.

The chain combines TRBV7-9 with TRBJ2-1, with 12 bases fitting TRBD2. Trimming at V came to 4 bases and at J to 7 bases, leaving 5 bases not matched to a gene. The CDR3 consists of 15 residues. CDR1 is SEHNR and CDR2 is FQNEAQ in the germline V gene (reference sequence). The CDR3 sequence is CASSWTSGKVNEQFF. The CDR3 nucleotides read TGTGCCAGCAGCTGGACTAGCGGGAAGGTGAATGAGCAGTTCTTC.

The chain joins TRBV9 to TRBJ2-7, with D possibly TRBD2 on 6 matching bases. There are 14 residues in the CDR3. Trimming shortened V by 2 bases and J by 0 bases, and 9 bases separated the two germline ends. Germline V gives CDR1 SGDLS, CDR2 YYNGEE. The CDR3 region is CASSVAGTSYEQYF. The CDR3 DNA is TGTGCCAGCAGCGTGGCGGGGACCTCCTACGAGCAGTACTTC. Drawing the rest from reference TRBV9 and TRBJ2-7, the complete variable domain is DSGVTQTPKHLITATGQRVTLRCSPRSGDLSVYWYQQSLDQGLQFLIQYYNGEERAKGNILERFSAQQFPDLHSELNLSSLELGDSALYFCASSVAGTSYEQYFGPGTRLTVT.

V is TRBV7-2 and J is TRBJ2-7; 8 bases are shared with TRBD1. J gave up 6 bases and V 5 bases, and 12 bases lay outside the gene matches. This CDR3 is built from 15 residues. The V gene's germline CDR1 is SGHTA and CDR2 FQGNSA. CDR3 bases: TGTGCCAGCAGCCCAGGGGGCAGGGTCACCTCCGAGCAGTACTTC. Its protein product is CASSPGGRVTSEQYF.

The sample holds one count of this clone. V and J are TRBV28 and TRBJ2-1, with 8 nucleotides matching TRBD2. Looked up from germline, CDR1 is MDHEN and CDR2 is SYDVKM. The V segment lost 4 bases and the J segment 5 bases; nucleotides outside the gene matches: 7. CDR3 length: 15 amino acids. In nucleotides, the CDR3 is TGTGCCAGCAGTTCGGGACTAGGGGCCAACAATGAGCAGTTCTTC. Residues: CASSSGLGANNEQFF.

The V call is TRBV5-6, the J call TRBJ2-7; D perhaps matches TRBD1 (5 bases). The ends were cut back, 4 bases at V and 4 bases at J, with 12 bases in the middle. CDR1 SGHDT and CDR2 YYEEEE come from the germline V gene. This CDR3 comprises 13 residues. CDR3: CASSVGRAYEQYF. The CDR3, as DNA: TGTGCCAGCAGCGTGGGCAGGGCGTACGAGCAGTACTTC.

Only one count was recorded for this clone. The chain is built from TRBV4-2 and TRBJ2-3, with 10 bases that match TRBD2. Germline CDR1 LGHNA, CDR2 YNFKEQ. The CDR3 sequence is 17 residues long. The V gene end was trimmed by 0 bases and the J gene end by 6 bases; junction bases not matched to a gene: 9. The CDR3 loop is CASSQDPQRGGGDTQYF. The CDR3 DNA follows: TGTGCCAGCAGCCAAGATCCCCAGCGGGGGGGTGGGGATACGCAGTATTTT.

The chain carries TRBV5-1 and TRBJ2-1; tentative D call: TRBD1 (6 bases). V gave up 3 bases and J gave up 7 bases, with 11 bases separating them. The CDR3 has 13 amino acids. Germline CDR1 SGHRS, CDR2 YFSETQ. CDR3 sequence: CASSSGTKNEQFF. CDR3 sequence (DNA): TGCGCCAGCAGCTCCGGGACAAAAAATGAGCAGTTCTTC.

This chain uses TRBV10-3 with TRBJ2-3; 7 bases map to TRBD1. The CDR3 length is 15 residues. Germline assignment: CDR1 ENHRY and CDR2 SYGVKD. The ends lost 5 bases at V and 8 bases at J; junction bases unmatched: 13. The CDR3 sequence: CAISSRQGPGITQYF. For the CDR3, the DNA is TGTGCCATCAGTTCTCGACAGGGCCCAGGGATTACGCAGTATTTT.